Each of the 31 T cell receptor beta chains below was sequenced from the same sample in a study of blood T cell repertoires in COVID-19. Sequenced by immunoSEQ multiplex PCR; TCRdb stores in-frame clones only, minus some. The profile shows approximately 280,000 clones, 85% of them singletons. The sequenced material came from PBMCs or T cells enriched from blood (not recorded which). Every receptor here comes from a woman between 50 and 59 years old who had recovered from COVID-19.

The gene calls are TRBV30 and TRBJ1-5; D may be TRBD1 (5 bases). Trimming took 2 bases from V and 0 from J, leaving 20 bases between them. The germline V gene has CDR1 GTSNPN and CDR2 SVGIG (reference sequence). This CDR3 spans 18 amino acids. CDR3 nucleotides: TGTGCCTGGAGTCCTACCCGATTGTCAGGGAATAGCAATCAGCCCCAGCATTTT. As protein: CAWSPTRLSGNSNQPQHF.

V gene TRBV30 combines with J gene TRBJ1-6; TRBD1 agrees at 11 bases. There are 16 residues in the CDR3. V shed 4 bases, J shed 6 bases, and the junction held 8 bases outside the gene matches. The germline V gene has CDR1 GTSNPN and CDR2 SVGIG (reference sequence). CDR3 protein: CAWTRTGGGSNSPLHF. CDR3 coding DNA: TGTGCCTGGACTCGGACAGGGGGCGGGAGTAATTCACCCCTCCACTTT.

This clone has just one count. This chain uses TRBV19 with TRBJ1-5; the D is unclear. The germline V gene encodes CDR1 LNHDA and CDR2 SQIVND (reference sequence). The CDR3 consists of 16 residues. Trimming left V 5 bases short and J 4 bases short, with 18 bases between. The CDR3 sequence: CASSRDLGRGNQPQHF. In DNA form, the CDR3 reads TGTGCCAGTAGTCGGGATTTAGGACGGGGAAATCAGCCCCAGCATTTT. The whole variable domain, filled in from reference TRBV19 and TRBJ1-5, reads DGGITQSPKYLFRKEGQNVTLSCEQNLNHDAMYWYRQDPGQGLRLIYYSQIVNDFQKGDIAEGYSVSREKKESFPLTVTSAQKNPTAFYLCASSRDLGRGNQPQHFGDGTRLSIL.

This clone was observed a few times. This chain connects TRBV28 to TRBJ1-5, with 9 positions matching TRBD1. J lost 5 bases, V lost 7 bases, and 9 bases had no gene match. Germline-derived CDR1 and CDR2 are MDHEN and SYDVKM. This CDR3 has 15 amino acids. The CDR3: CASKRRDRVYQPQHF. Here the CDR3 DNA reads TGTGCCAGCAAGAGGAGGGACAGGGTATATCAGCCCCAGCATTTT.

The chain couples TRBV11-2 to TRBJ1-2; a possible D gene is TRBD1 (5 bases). CDR3 length: 16 residues. Germline V gives CDR1 SGHAT, CDR2 FQNNGV. V was pared by 2 bases and J by 0 bases, with 13 bases between. DNA of the CDR3: TGTGCCAGCAGCTTATTGGGGCGCCATTCTAACTATGGCTACACCTTC. This gives the protein CASSLLGRHSNYGYTF.

The V and J genes are TRBV9 and TRBJ2-4; perhaps TRBD2 as D (5 bases). The CDR3 loop spans 14 amino acids. From germline, CDR1 is SGDLS and CDR2 YYNGEE. V lost 4 bases, J lost 7 bases, and 15 bases lay in between. The CDR3 DNA reads TGTGCCAGCAGCCCTCCGGGAACCCCCAACATTCAGTACTTC. Protein: CASSPPGTPNIQYF.

This sequence joins TRBV6-5 and TRBJ2-3; D gene unclear. Germline V gives CDR1 MNHEY, CDR2 SVGAGI. V was clipped by 6 bases and J by 4 bases, with 14 bases between them. The CDR3 spans 14 residues. The CDR3 sequence is CASRPGRWADTQYF. The CDR3 nucleotides are TGTGCCAGCAGGCCGGGTCGGTGGGCAGATACGCAGTATTTT.

This clone was counted a few times. The CDR3 spells CASRPTSGSEKQFF. The CDR3 DNA follows: TGTGCCAGCAGGCCGACTAGCGGGAGTGAGAAGCAGTTCTTC. The gene calls are TRBV7-2 and TRBJ2-1; 12 nucleotides match TRBD2. The V and J ends lost 6 bases and 11 bases, in that order; junction bases with no gene match: 8. The CDR3 extends over 14 amino acids. From germline, CDR1 is SGHTA and CDR2 FQGNSA.

J is TRBJ2-6 and V is TRBV30, with D unclear. Germline lookup yields CDR1 GTSNPN and CDR2 SVGIG (reference sequence). V was shortened by 2 bases and J by 3 bases, with 5 bases between the two germline ends. This CDR3 is built from 13 residues. CDR3 sequence reads: CAWSIGGANVLTF. The DNA of the CDR3 is TGTGCCTGGAGTATCGGTGGGGCCAACGTCCTGACTTTC.

The genes are TRBV20-1 and TRBJ2-3, with D unclear. Germline V lookup: CDR1 DFQATT, CDR2 SNEGSKA (reference sequence). V was clipped by 7 bases and J by 3 bases, with 8 bases between them. The CDR3 covers 11 residues. The CDR3 bases are TGCAGTGGAGAGACTACAGATACGCAGTATTTT. This gives the protein CSGETTDTQYF.

The CDR3 coding sequence is TGTGCCAGCAGCTTAGAACGCGAAAACACCATATATTTT. Amino acid sequence: CASSLERENTIYF. The chain recombines TRBV11-2 with TRBJ1-3; D is uncertain. Trimming cost V 0 bases and J 6 bases, with 6 bases left between them. This CDR3 spans 13 amino acids. Per the germline V gene, CDR1 is SGHAT and CDR2 is FQNNGV.

The rearrangement uses TRBV30 and TRBJ2-2, with a tentative D call TRBD1 (6 bases). Trimming stripped 3 bases from V and 5 bases from J, with 10 bases between. CDR1 is GTSNPN, CDR2 SVGIG, per germline (reference sequence). CDR3 length: 13 residues. CDR3 amino acids: CAWRGQITGELFF. CDR3 bases: TGTGCCTGGAGGGGACAAATAACCGGGGAGCTGTTTTTT. The whole variable domain, remainder taken from reference TRBV30 and TRBJ2-2, is SQTIHQWPATLVQPVGSPLSLECTVEGTSNPNLYWYRQAAGRGLQLLFYSVGIGQISSEVPQNLSASRPQDRQFILSSKKLLLSDSGFYLCAWRGQITGELFFGEGSRLTVL.

The chain uses TRBV3-1 (or the pseudogene TRBV3-2) and TRBJ1-1; D ambiguous. V was pared by 1 base and J by 6 bases, with 12 bases between. Germline loops: CDR1 LGHDT, CDR2 YNNKEL (reference sequence). The CDR3 covers 14 residues. The CDR3 coding sequence is TGTGCCAGCAGCCAAGGCCGAGGGATCCCTGAAGCTTTCTTT. This encodes CASSQGRGIPEAFF.

This rearrangement joins TRBV23-1 to TRBJ2-7; TRBD1 agrees at 8 bases. TRBV23-1 is designated an ORF whose function remains uncertain. The CDR3 runs to 15 residues. The V gene end was trimmed by 7 bases and the J gene end by 1 base; junction bases not matched to a gene: 9. The CDR3 protein is CASMICQGASYEQYF. In nucleotides, the CDR3 is TGCGCCAGCATGATCTGCCAGGGGGCATCCTACGAGCAGTACTTC.

This clone has a handful of counts. The chain recombines TRBV3-1 (or the pseudogene TRBV3-2) with TRBJ2-7, with 8 bases aligning to TRBD1. Germline values: CDR1 LGHDT, CDR2 YNNKEL (reference sequence). The trim removed 4 bases at V and 4 bases at J, leaving 18 bases unmatched. The CDR3 has 18 amino acids. As DNA, the CDR3 is TGTGCCAGCAGCCCCAACAGCGGCCAGACGGACAGGGCATACGAGCAGTACTTC. It codes for CASSPNSGQTDRAYEQYF.

This rearrangement joins TRBV12-3 or TRBV12-4 to TRBJ1-2; the D is unclear. There are 10 residues in the CDR3. V was pared by 10 bases and J by 7 bases, with 10 bases between. CDR3 nucleotides: TGTGCCACCCCCCGGTTTGGCTACACCTTC. This gives the protein CATPRFGYTF.

The gene calls are TRBV13 and TRBJ2-2, with D perhaps TRBD1 (6 bases). V lost 4 bases and J 11 bases, leaving 17 bases between the germline ends. This CDR3 contains 14 residues. CDR1 PRHDT and CDR2 FYEKMQ come from the germline V gene (reference sequence). The CDR3 loop reads CASSSSQGFGELFF. Here the CDR3 DNA reads TGTGCCAGCAGCTCAAGTCAGGGGTTCGGAGAGCTGTTTTTT.

The chain joins TRBV7-9 to TRBJ1-3; no firm D call. Trimming cost V 8 bases and J 4 bases, with 12 bases left between them. Germline V gene data show CDR1 as SEHNR and CDR2 as FQNEAQ (reference sequence). The CDR3 spans 13 residues. CDR3 bases: TGTGCCAGCCCGGGAGGTCTGGGAAACACCATATATTTT. The encoded protein is CASPGGLGNTIYF. The full variable domain, with the rest looked up from reference TRBV7-9 and TRBJ1-3, is DTGVSQNPRHKITKRGQNVTFRCDPISEHNRLYWYRQTLGQGPEFLTYFQNEAQLEKSRLLSDRFSAERPKGSFSTLEIQRTEQGDSAMYLCASPGGLGNTIYFGEGSWLTVV.

Written as DNA, the CDR3 is TGTGCCAGCAGTTGGACAGGAGGTAGCGGGGAGCTGTTTTTT. Translating it yields CASSWTGGSGELFF. The V and J genes are TRBV6-5 and TRBJ2-2; TRBD1 aligns across 7 bases. Per the germline V gene, CDR1 is MNHEY and CDR2 is SVGAGI. This CDR3 has 14 residues. V lost 4 bases to trimming and J lost 7 bases; unmatched junction nucleotides: 6.

This clone came up once. The V and J genes are TRBV2 and TRBJ1-4; tentatively, D is TRBD1 (5 bases). Germline CDR1 SNHLY, CDR2 FYNNEI. The CDR3 spans 14 residues. V was shortened by 8 bases and J by 0 bases, with 10 bases between the two germline ends. This CDR3 reads CASGGGATNEKLFF. CDR3 coding DNA: TGTGCCAGCGGGGGGGGTGCAACTAATGAAAAACTGTTTTTT.

The chain uses TRBV6-4 and TRBJ1-2; tentatively, D is TRBD1 (6 bases). Trimming took off 4 bases at V and 4 bases at J, with 13 bases between the two ends. The CDR3 sequence is 14 residues long. CDR1 is MRHNA, CDR2 SNTAGT, per germline. CDR3 region: CASSAQMDSYGYTF. CDR3 in DNA: TGTGCCAGCAGTGCTCAGATGGACAGCTATGGCTACACCTTC.

The V call is TRBV6-5, the J call TRBJ2-2; 12 bases are shared with TRBD1. This CDR3 is 15 amino acids long. Losses at the gene ends were 6 bases for V and 6 bases for J; bases not matched to a gene: 5. Looked up from germline, CDR1 is MNHEY and CDR2 is SVGAGI. The CDR3 DNA reads as TGTGCCAGCAGATGGGACAGGGGGCAGGCCGGGGAGCTGTTTTTT. The encoded protein is CASRWDRGQAGELFF.

This chain links TRBV9 with TRBJ2-1; 7 bases are a match to TRBD2. Unmatched junction bases numbered 4, after V lost 0 bases and J lost 1 base. Germline V CDR1 and CDR2: SGDLS, YYNGEE. This CDR3 is built from 16 residues. The CDR3 region is CASSVGAGNSYNEQFF. CDR3 DNA sequence: TGTGCCAGCAGCGTAGGAGCGGGGAATTCCTACAATGAGCAGTTCTTC.

V usage is TRBV6-1 and J usage is TRBJ1-2; D gene ambiguous. V shed 0 bases and J shed 9 bases, with 11 bases lying between them. The CDR3 sequence is 13 residues long. Germline assignment: CDR1 MNHNS and CDR2 SASEGT. The CDR3 sequence: CASSEAVLRSYTF. CDR3 bases: TGTGCCAGCAGTGAAGCAGTCCTCAGGAGCTACACCTTC.

The chain couples TRBV5-1 to TRBJ2-5; D might be TRBD2 (6 bases). V lost 5 bases and J lost 4, with 21 bases in between. Germline V gives CDR1 SGHRS, CDR2 YFSETQ. The length of the CDR3 is 16 residues. The CDR3, as DNA: TGCGCCAGCAGACTCAGGGCGCGGGACGGAGGAGAGACCCAGTACTTC. Encoded protein: CASRLRARDGGETQYF. Using reference TRBV5-1 and TRBJ2-5 for the parts outside the CDR3, the full variable domain is KAGVTQTPRYLIKTRGQQVTLSCSPISGHRSVSWYQQTPGQGLQFLFEYFSETQRNKGNFPGRFSGRQFSNSRSEMNVSTLELGDSALYLCASRLRARDGGETQYFGPGTRLLVL.

This chain joins TRBV5-1 and TRBJ1-2, with no clear D. The CDR3 runs to 14 residues. V lost 4 bases, J lost 6 bases, and 16 bases lay in between. Germline CDR1 and CDR2: SGHRS and YFSETQ. CDR3 DNA sequence: TGCGCCAGCAGCGACTTGGGGAGGCGGGATGGCTACACCTTC. As protein: CASSDLGRRDGYTF.

The V call is TRBV5-1, the J call TRBJ1-6, with D unclear. V was cut by 7 bases and J by 9 bases, with 14 bases left in between. CDR1 and CDR2 from the germline V gene are SGHRS and YFSETQ. The CDR3 extends over 13 amino acids. This chain's CDR3 is CASRRSFASPLHF. The CDR3 nucleotides read TGCGCCAGCCGTCGGAGTTTCGCTTCACCCCTCCACTTT. Together with reference TRBV5-1 and TRBJ1-6, the CDR3 gives the full variable domain: KAGVTQTPRYLIKTRGQQVTLSCSPISGHRSVSWYQQTPGQGLQFLFEYFSETQRNKGNFPGRFSGRQFSNSRSEMNVSTLELGDSALYLCASRRSFASPLHFGNGTRLTVT.

This chain uses TRBV5-6 with TRBJ1-6; D possibly corresponds to TRBD1 (5 bases). The CDR3 sequence is 15 residues long. Germline V gene lookup returns CDR1 SGHDT and CDR2 YYEEEE. Trimming took off 1 base at V and 10 bases at J, with 15 bases between the two ends. CDR3 nucleotides: TGTGCCAGCAGCTTGTCTCGGGGACTGGGGTCACCCCTCCACTTT. Protein product: CASSLSRGLGSPLHF.

This rearrangement joins TRBV30 to TRBJ1-6; TRBD1 is a possible D gene (5 bases). CDR1 is GTSNPN and CDR2 is SVGIG in the germline V gene (reference sequence). V lost 7 bases to trimming and J lost 1 base, with 11 bases between them. The CDR3 is 14 amino acids. The CDR3 DNA is TGTGCCTCTGCAGGGTTATCCTATAATTCACCCCTCCACTTT. It yields the protein CASAGLSYNSPLHF.

The V call is TRBV5-6, the J call TRBJ2-2; weak D call: TRBD1 (6 bases). Trimming cost V 7 bases and J 11 bases, with 21 bases left between them. Looked up from germline, CDR1 is SGHDT and CDR2 is YYEEEE. The CDR3 spans 14 residues. DNA of the CDR3: TGTGCCAGCTCTCACTTAACCCAGGGGATCGAGCTGTTTTTT. This encodes CASSHLTQGIELFF.

V and J are TRBV21-1 and TRBJ1-5. TRBV21-1 is recorded as a pseudogene. The CDR3 extends over 14 amino acids. As DNA, the CDR3 is TGTGCCAGCACTCAGGCGGGGAGTGTCCAGCCCCAGCATTTT. Translated: CASTQAGSVQPQHF.